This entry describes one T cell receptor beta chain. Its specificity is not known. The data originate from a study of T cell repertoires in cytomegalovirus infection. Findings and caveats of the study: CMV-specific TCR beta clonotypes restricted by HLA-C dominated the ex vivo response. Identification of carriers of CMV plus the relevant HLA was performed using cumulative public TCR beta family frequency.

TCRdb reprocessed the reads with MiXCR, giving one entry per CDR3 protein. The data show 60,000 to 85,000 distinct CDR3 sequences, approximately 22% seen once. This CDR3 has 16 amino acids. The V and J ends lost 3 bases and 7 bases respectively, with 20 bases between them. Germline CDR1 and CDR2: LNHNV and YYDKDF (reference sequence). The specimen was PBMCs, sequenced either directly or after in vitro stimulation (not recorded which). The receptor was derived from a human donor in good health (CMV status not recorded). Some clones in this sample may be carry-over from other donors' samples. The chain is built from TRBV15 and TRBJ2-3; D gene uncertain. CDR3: CATSRPLSHEKHTQYF. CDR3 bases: TGTGCCACCAGCAGGCCTCTGAGTCACGAGAAGCATACGCAGTATTTT.